This TCR beta chain was sequenced for a study of blood T cell repertoires in COVID-19. Study background: Samples representing acute and convalescent COVID-19 were sourced from the United States, Italy and Spain.

Per the original data handling: Counts of nucleated cells, estimated from reference gene primer amplification, were obtained. Produced via immunoSEQ multiplex PCR; TCRdb's table is partial and in-frame only. V and J calls and clone size follow that table, whereas D and trimming were derived from the DNA. This sample has 200,000 to 300,000 clones, with about 87% found just once. The germline CDR1 and CDR2 sequences are SGHRS and YFSETQ. V was clipped by 1 base and J by 8 bases, with 10 bases between them. The CDR3 is made up of 13 amino acids. This TCR came from a woman aged 40 to 50 with acute or convalescent COVID-19. The chain joins TRBV5-1 to TRBJ2-1; a possible D gene is TRBD2 (6 bases). Sample: peripheral blood. The CDR3 DNA sequence: TGCGCCAGCAGCTTGTACGGGGAGGATGAGCAGTTCTTC. It is translated as CASSLYGEDEQFF.